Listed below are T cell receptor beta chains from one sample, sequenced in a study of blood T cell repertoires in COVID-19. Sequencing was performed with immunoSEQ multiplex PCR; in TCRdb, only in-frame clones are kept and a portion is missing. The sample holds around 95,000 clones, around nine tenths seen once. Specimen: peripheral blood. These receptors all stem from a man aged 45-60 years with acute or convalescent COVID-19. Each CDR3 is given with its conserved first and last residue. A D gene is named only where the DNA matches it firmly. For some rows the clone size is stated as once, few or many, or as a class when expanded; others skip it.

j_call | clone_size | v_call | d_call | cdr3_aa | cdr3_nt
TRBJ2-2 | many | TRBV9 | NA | CASSGRGHGELFF | TGTGCCAGCAGCGGCAGGGGTCACGGGGAGCTGTTTTTT
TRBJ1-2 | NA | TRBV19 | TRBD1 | CASSAGQDHYGYTF | TGTGCCAGTAGCGCGGGACAGGACCACTATGGCTACACCTTC
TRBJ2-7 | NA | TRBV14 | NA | CASGGEGESSYEQYF | TGTGCCAGCGGAGGGGAGGGGGAGAGCTCCTACGAGCAGTACTTC
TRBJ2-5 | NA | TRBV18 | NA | CASSQYTGDRETQYF | TGTGCCAGCTCCCAATACACGGGAGATAGAGAGACCCAGTACTTC
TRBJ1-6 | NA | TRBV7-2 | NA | CASSSPRGGGNSPLHF | TGTGCCAGCAGCTCCCCCCGCGGGGGGGGGAATTCACCCCTCCACTTT
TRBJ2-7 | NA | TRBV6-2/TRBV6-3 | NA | CASSPLPLLAHEQYF | TGTGCCAGCAGTCCGCTCCCACTACTAGCCCACGAGCAGTACTTC
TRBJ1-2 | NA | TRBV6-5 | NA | CASTTDRTHGYTF | TGTGCCAGCACAACCGATAGGACACATGGCTACACCTTC
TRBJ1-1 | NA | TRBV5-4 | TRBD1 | CASSHWTGAEAFF | TGTGCCAGCAGCCACTGGACAGGGGCTGAAGCTTTCTTT
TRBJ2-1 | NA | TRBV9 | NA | CASGRKAVSYNEQFF | TGTGCCAGCGGCCGGAAAGCGGTTTCCTACAATGAGCAGTTCTTC
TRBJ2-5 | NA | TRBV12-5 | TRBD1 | CASGLGQGEETQYF | TGTGCTAGTGGTTTGGGACAGGGTGAAGAGACCCAGTACTTC
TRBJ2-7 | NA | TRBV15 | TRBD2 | CATSSTGTSGRGTYEQYF | TGTGCCACCAGCAGCACCGGGACTAGCGGGAGGGGGACCTACGAGCAGTACTTC
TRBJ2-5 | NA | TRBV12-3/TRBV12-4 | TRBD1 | CATGQGWMKTQYF | TGTGCCACCGGACAGGGGTGGATGAAGACCCAGTACTTC
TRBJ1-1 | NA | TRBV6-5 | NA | CASTVTTGEAFF | TGTGCCAGCACGGTTACAACAGGGGAAGCTTTCTTT
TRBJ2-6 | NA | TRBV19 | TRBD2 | CASSISSGGSSGANVLTF | TGTGCCAGTAGTATCTCTAGCGGGGGGAGCTCTGGGGCCAACGTCCTGACTTTC
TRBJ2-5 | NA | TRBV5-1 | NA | CASSLVSGQETQYF | TGCGCCAGCAGCTTGGTCTCCGGCCAAGAGACCCAGTACTTC
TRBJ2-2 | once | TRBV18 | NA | CASSRKSGYTGELFF | TGTGCCAGCTCACGAAAGTCGGGGTACACCGGGGAGCTGTTTTTT
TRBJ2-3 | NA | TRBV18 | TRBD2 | CASSPAGGGGTQYF | TGTGCCAGCTCACCGGCGGGGGGCGGCGGGACGCAGTATTTT
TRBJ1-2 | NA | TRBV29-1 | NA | CSVEDRRAEYGYTF | TGCAGCGTTGAAGATCGGCGGGCCGAGTATGGCTACACCTTC
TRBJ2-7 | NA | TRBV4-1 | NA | CASSQAGYSYEQYF | TGCGCCAGCAGCCAAGCCGGGTACTCCTACGAGCAGTACTTC
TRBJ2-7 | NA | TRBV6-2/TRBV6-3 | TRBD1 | CASSYWGTATYEQYF | TGTGCCAGCAGTTATTGGGGGACAGCGACCTACGAGCAGTACTTC
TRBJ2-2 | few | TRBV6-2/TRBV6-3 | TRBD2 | CASSFLAGGGSGTGELFF | TGTGCCAGCAGTTTTCTAGCGGGAGGTGGATCGGGGACCGGGGAGCTGTTTTTT
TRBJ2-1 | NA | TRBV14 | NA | CASSQRRLRDGENEQFF | TGTGCCAGCAGCCAAAGAAGGTTGCGGGACGGGGAGAATGAGCAGTTCTTC
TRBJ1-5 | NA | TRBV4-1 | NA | CASSQDTVPRYQHF | TGCGCCAGCAGCCAAGATACAGTCCCGCGCTACCAGCATTTT
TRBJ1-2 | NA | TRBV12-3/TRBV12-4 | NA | CASSAQGPYGYTF | TGTGCCAGCAGTGCACAGGGACCATATGGCTACACCTTC
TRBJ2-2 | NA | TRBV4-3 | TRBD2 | CASSQATSDTGELFF | TGCGCCAGCAGCCAAGCTACTAGCGACACCGGGGAGCTGTTTTTT
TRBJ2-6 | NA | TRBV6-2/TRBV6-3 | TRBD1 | CASSQTGYAYGANVLTF | TGTGCCAGCAGCCAGACAGGGTATGCTTACGGGGCCAACGTCCTGACTTTC
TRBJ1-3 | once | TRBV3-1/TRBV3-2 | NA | CASSRTDSGNTIYF | TGTGCCAGCAGCCGGACAGACTCTGGAAACACCATATATTTT
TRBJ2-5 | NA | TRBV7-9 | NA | CASSLARRGQETQYF | TGTGCCAGCAGCTTAGCGAGGAGGGGACAAGAGACCCAGTACTTC
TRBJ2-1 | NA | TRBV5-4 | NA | CASSLSPGEEQFF | TGTGCCAGCAGCTTGTCCCCCGGGGAGGAGCAGTTCTTC
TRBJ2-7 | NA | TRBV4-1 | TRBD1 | CASSPRDSLSYEQYF | TGCGCCAGCAGCCCCCGGGACAGCCTTTCCTACGAGCAGTACTTC